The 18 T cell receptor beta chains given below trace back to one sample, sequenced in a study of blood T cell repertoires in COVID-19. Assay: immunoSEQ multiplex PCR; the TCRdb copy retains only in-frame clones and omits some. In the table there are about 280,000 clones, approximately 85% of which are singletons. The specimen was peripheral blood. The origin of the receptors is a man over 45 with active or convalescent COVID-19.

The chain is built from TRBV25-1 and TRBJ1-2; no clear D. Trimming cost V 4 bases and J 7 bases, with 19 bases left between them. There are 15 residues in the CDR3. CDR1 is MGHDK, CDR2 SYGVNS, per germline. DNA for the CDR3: TGTGCCAGCAGTGGTTATGTGCCGGAGATAACTGGCTACACCTTC. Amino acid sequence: CASSGYVPEITGYTF.

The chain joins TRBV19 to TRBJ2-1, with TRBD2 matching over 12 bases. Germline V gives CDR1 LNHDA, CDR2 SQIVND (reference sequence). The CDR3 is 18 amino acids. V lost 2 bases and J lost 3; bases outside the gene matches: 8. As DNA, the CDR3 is TGTGCCAGTAGTATACTAGCGGGAGGGCGTACTTTCTACAATGAGCAGTTCTTC. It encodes CASSILAGGRTFYNEQFF. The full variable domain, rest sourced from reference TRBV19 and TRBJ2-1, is DGGITQSPKYLFRKEGQNVTLSCEQNLNHDAMYWYRQDPGQGLRLIYYSQIVNDFQKGDIAEGYSVSREKKESFPLTVTSAQKNPTAFYLCASSILAGGRTFYNEQFFGPGTRLTVL.

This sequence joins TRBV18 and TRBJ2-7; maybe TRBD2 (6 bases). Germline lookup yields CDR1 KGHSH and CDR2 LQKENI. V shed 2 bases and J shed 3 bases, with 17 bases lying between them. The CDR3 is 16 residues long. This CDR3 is CASSPIAGYKFYEQYF. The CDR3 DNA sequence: TGTGCCAGCTCACCAATCGCGGGATATAAATTCTACGAGCAGTACTTC.

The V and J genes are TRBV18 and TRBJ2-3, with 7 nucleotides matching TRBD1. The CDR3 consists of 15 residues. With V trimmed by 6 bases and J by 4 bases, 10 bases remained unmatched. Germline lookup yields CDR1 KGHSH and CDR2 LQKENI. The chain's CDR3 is CASSRDRALADTQYF. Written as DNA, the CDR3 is TGTGCCAGCTCCCGAGACAGGGCGTTAGCAGATACGCAGTATTTT.

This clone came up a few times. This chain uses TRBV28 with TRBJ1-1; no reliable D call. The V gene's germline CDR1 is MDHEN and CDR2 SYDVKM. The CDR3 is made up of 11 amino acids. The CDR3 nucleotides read TGTGTCGTCCGGGGGAACACTGAAGCTTTCTTT. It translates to CVVRGNTEAFF. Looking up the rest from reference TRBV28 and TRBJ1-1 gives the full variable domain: DVKVTQSSRYLVKRTGEKVFLECVQDMDHENMFWYRQDPGLGLRLIYFSYDVKMKEKGDIPEGYSVSREKKERFSLILESASTNQTSMYLCVVRGNTEAFFGQGTRLTVV.

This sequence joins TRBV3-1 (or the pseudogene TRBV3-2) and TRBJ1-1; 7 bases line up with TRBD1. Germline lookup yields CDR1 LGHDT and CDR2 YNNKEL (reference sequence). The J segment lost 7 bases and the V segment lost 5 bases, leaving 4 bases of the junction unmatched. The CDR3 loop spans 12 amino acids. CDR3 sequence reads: CASSFRQGEAFF. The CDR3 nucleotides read TGTGCCAGCAGCTTCCGACAGGGTGAAGCTTTCTTT.

CDR3: CASSLVGQGGKLFF. DNA of the CDR3: TGTGCCAGCAGCTTAGTTGGCCAGGGTGGGAAACTGTTTTTT. The J gene is TRBJ1-4, the V gene TRBV11-2; a possible D gene is TRBD1 (5 bases). Germline-derived CDR1 and CDR2 are SGHAT and FQNNGV. V lost 1 base and J lost 11, with 14 bases in between. The CDR3 loop spans 14 amino acids.

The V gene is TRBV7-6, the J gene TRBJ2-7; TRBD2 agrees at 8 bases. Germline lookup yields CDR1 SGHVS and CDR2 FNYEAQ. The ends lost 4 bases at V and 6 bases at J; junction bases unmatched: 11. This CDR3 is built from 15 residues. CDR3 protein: CASSSLGRLAGEQYF. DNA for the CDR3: TGTGCCAGCAGCTCACTCGGGCGGCTAGCGGGCGAGCAGTACTTC.

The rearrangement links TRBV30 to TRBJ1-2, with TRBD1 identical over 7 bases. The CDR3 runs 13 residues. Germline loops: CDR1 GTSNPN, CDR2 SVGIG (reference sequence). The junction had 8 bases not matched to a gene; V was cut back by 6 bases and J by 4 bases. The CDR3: CACDRVALYGYTF. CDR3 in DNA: TGTGCCTGCGACAGGGTGGCCCTCTATGGCTACACCTTC.

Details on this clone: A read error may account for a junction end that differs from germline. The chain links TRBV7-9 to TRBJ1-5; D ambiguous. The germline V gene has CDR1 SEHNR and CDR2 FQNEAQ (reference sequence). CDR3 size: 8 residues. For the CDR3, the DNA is TGTGCCAGCACCCCCACAAATTTT. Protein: CASTPTNF.

In nucleotides, the CDR3 is TGCAGTGCTAGTCGCGGTGAGGGGCTAGCGGGCCGCGCGGAGCAGTTCTTC. Its translation is CSASRGEGLAGRAEQFF. The chain is built from TRBV20-1 and TRBJ2-1, with TRBD2 identical over 8 bases. The CDR3 covers 17 residues. The germline gives CDR1 DFQATT, CDR2 SNEGSKA (reference sequence). J gave up 10 bases and V 3 bases, and 20 bases lay outside the gene matches.

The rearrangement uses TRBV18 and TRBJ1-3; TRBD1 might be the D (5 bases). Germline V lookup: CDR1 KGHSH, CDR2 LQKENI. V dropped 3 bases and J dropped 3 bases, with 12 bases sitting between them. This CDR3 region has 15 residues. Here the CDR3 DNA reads TGTGCCAGCTCACCGGCGGGGGAAGGTGGAAACACCATATATTTT. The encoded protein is CASSPAGEGGNTIYF.

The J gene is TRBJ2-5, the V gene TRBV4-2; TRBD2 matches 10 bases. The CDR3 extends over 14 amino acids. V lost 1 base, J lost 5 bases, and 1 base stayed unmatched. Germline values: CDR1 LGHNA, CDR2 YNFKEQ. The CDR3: CASSQVTSGETQYF. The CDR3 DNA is TGTGCCAGCAGCCAAGTGACTAGCGGGGAGACCCAGTACTTC.

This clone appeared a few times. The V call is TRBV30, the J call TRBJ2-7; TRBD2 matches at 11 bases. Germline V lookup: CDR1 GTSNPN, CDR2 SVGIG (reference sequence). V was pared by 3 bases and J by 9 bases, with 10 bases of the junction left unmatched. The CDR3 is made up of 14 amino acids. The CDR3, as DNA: TGTGCCTGGAGAACTAGCGGGAGTCTGGGTATGCAGTACTTC. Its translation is CAWRTSGSLGMQYF. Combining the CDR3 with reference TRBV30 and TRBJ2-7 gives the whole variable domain SQTIHQWPATLVQPVGSPLSLECTVEGTSNPNLYWYRQAAGRGLQLLFYSVGIGQISSEVPQNLSASRPQDRQFILSSKKLLLSDSGFYLCAWRTSGSLGMQYFGPGTRLTVT.

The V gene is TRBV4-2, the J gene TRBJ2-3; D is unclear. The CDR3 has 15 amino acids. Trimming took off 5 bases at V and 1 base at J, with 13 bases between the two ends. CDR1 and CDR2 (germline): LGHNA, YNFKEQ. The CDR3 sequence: CASSSRLLRTDTQYF. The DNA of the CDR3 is TGTGCCAGCAGCTCTCGACTCTTGCGCACAGATACGCAGTATTTT.

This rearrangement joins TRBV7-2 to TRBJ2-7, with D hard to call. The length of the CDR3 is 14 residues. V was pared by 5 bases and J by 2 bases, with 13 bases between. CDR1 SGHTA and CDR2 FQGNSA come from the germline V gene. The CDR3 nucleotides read TGTGCCAGCAGCCAACCAACACCCACCTACGAGCAGTACTTC. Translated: CASSQPTPTYEQYF.

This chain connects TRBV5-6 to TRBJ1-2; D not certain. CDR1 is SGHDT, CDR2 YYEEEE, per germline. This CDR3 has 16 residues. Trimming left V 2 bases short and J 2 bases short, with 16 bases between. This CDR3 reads CASSLMPGEGNYGYTF. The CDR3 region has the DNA TGTGCCAGCAGCTTAATGCCGGGAGAGGGCAACTATGGCTACACCTTC. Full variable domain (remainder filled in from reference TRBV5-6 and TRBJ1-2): DAGVTQSPTHLIKTRGQQVTLRCSPKSGHDTVSWYQQALGQGPQFIFQYYEEEERQRGNFPDRFSGHQFPNYSSELNVNALLLGDSALYLCASSLMPGEGNYGYTFGSGTRLTVV.

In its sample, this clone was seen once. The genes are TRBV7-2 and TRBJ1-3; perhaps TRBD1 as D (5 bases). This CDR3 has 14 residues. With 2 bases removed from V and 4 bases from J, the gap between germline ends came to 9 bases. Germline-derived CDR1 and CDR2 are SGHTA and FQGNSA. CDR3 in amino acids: CASSLQGAGNTIYF. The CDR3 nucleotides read TGTGCCAGCAGCTTACAGGGTGCGGGAAACACCATATATTTT.